One and the same sample provided the 8 T cell receptor beta chains below, sequenced in a study of cytomegalovirus exposure and HLA in healthy donors. The PCR used 60 Vbeta and 13 Jbeta primers. Measured with immunoSEQ multiplex PCR; TCRdb has only the in-frame clones, and not every one. The sample has 130,000 to 150,000 clones, 79% seen once; the top ten hold 6.5% to 8%. Material for sequencing was PBMCs. These receptor sequences come from a woman aged 35 to 49 in good health and CMV-seropositive.

The chain has TRBV19 and TRBJ1-5; maybe TRBD1 (5 bases). V was trimmed by 9 bases and J by 4 bases, leaving 16 bases between them. Germline CDR1 is LNHDA and CDR2 is SQIVND (reference sequence). The CDR3 loop spans 14 amino acids. CDR3 loop: CASDGDSLNQPQHF. The CDR3 DNA follows: TGTGCCAGCGACGGCGACAGCCTAAATCAGCCCCAGCATTTT.

The V and J genes are TRBV27 and TRBJ1-2, with 8 bases lining up with TRBD1. CDR1 MNHEY and CDR2 SMNVEV come from the germline V gene (reference sequence). The CDR3 is 16 amino acids. The V segment lost 6 bases and the J segment 4 bases; nucleotides outside the gene matches: 13. The CDR3 here is CASRDMKDRVAYGYTF. The CDR3 bases are TGTGCCAGCAGGGATATGAAGGACAGGGTCGCCTATGGCTACACCTTC.

The V and J genes are TRBV10-3 and TRBJ2-2; 7 nucleotides match TRBD1. V was clipped by 3 bases and J by 5 bases; unmatched bases: 3. This CDR3 is built from 14 residues. Germline CDR1 and CDR2: ENHRY and SYGVKD. The CDR3 region is CAISDGTVTGELFF. Here the CDR3 DNA reads TGTGCCATCAGTGACGGGACAGTAACCGGGGAGCTGTTTTTT.

Concerning this clone itself: At the DNA level, this CDR3 is encoded by other sequences in the same sample as well. The chain is built from TRBV19 and TRBJ1-4; 7 nucleotides align to TRBD1. Germline CDR1 is LNHDA and CDR2 is SQIVND (reference sequence). The CDR3 is 15 amino acids. V lost 2 bases and J lost 0; bases outside the gene matches: 0. Here the CDR3 DNA reads TGTGCCAGTAGTATACAGGGGGCAACTAATGAAAAACTGTTTTTT. Translation gives CASSIQGATNEKLFF.

The V call is TRBV11-2, the J call TRBJ1-2; D ambiguous. Trimming took 7 bases from V and 4 from J, leaving 7 bases between them. The length of the CDR3 is 11 residues. Germline V gene sequence: CDR1 SGHAT, CDR2 FQNNGV. Here the CDR3 reads CASIFVYGYTF. CDR3 in DNA: TGTGCCAGCATATTCGTCTATGGCTACACCTTC.

This clone was seen just once. The gene calls are TRBV5-1 and TRBJ2-7; 11 nucleotides align to TRBD2. Germline CDR1 reads SGHRS; CDR2 reads YFSETQ. After removal of 0 bases from V and 6 bases from J, the junction contained 5 bases not matched to a gene. The CDR3 runs to 15 residues. The CDR3 coding sequence is TGCGCCAGCAGCTTGGAGGTAGCGGGGGGGCGCGAGCAGTACTTC. Amino acid sequence: CASSLEVAGGREQYF.

This rearrangement joins TRBV20-1 to TRBJ2-7; maybe TRBD1 (7 bases). Between the trimmed V and J ends, which lost 5 bases and 6 bases, there was a span of 11 bases. The germline gives CDR1 DFQATT, CDR2 SNEGSKA (reference sequence). The CDR3 contains 11 residues. CDR3 nucleotide sequence: TGCAGTGCTTACAGGGGAGGCGAGCAGTACTTC. It yields the protein CSAYRGGEQYF.

The chain links TRBV21-1 to TRBJ2-1; the table's D gene call, TRBD1, was not cross checked with the DNA. TRBV21-1 constitutes a pseudogene. The CDR3 extends over 15 amino acids. The CDR3 DNA reads TGTGCCAGCAGCAAAGTCGGGACAGAGGGCGATGAGCAGTTCTTC. It codes for CASSKVGTEGDEQFF.